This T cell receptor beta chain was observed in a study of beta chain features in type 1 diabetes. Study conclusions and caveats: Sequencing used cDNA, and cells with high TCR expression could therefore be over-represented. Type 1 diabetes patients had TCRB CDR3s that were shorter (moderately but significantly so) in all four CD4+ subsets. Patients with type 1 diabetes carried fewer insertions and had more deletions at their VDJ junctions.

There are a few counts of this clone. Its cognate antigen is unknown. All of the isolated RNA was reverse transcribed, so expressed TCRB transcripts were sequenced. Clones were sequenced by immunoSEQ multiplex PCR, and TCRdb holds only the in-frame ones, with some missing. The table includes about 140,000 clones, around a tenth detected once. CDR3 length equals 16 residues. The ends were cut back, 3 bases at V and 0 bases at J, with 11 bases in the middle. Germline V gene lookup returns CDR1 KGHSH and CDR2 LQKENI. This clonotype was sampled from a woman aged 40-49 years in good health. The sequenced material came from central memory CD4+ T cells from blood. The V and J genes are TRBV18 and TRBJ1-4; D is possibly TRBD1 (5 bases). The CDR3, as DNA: TGTGCCAGCTCACCTCAGCAGGGTTCAACTAATGAAAAACTGTTTTTT. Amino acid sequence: CASSPQQGSTNEKLFF.